Listed here are 9 T cell receptor beta chains from one sample, sequenced in a study of human T cells and chemical hapten exposure. Time point specified: pre-sensitization, week 0. The treatment is: therapeutic diphenylcyclopropenone sensitization with weekly scalp DPC. TCRdb itself ran the RACE reads through MiXCR, one entry per CDR3 protein. The profile shows some 200,000 distinct CDR3 sequences, 30% of them singletons. The starting material was whole blood, obtained in connection with sensitization to the hapten diphenylcyclopropenone (DPC). The receptors stem from a woman younger than 45 with alopecia areata. Some clones in this sample may be carry-over from other donors' samples.

This clonotype was seen a handful of times. The V gene is TRBV7-8, the J gene TRBJ1-3, with 7 bases identical to TRBD1. Germline CDR1 and CDR2: SGHVS and FQNEAQ. The CDR3 loop spans 17 amino acids. V lost 5 bases and J lost 3; bases outside the gene matches: 13. The CDR3 DNA reads as TGTGCCAGCAGCATACGCCGCGGACAGGCCAGTGGAAACACCATATATTTT. Translated, it gives CASSIRRGQASGNTIYF.

For this clonotype: Likely a read error: the CDR3 ends without its conserved phenylalanine or tryptophan. The chain recombines TRBV5-1 with TRBJ1-1; D is possibly TRBD1 (6 bases). Germline V CDR1 and CDR2: SGHRS, YFSETQ. This CDR3 is built from 15 residues. The germline V and J ends were trimmed by 0 bases and 9 bases, with 18 bases remaining between them. The CDR3 DNA reads as TGCGCCAGCAGCTTGGCCGGGGGGGGCAGTCCGAAAGCTTTCTTA. Its translation: CASSLAGGGSPKAFL.

This clonotype was detected many times. The rearrangement uses TRBV3-1 and TRBJ1-6, with unresolved D. Trimming took off 2 bases at V and 7 bases at J, with 6 bases between the two ends. In germline, CDR1 is LGHDT, CDR2 YNNKEL (reference sequence). CDR3 length equals 13 residues. CDR3 region: CASSQTENSPLHF. The CDR3 DNA is TGTGCCAGCAGCCAAACTGAGAATTCACCCCTCCACTTT. Full variable domain (outside the CDR3, taken from reference TRBV3-1 and TRBJ1-6): DTAVSQTPKYLVTQMGNDKSIKCEQNLGHDTMYWYKQDSKKFLKIMFSYNNKELIINETVPNRFSPKSPDKAHLNLHINSLELGDSAVYFCASSQTENSPLHFGNGTRLTVT.

The chain carries TRBV4-3 and TRBJ1-6; D is ambiguous. CDR3 length: 13 residues. V lost 1 base and J 8 bases, leaving 6 bases between the germline ends. Germline loops: CDR1 LGHNA, CDR2 YSLEER. The CDR3 reads CASSQVADSPLHF. CDR3 DNA sequence: TGCGCCAGCAGCCAAGTAGCCGATTCACCCCTCCACTTT.

This clonotype has just a few counts. V and J are TRBV6-5 and TRBJ2-3; 13 nucleotides line up with TRBD2. With V trimmed by 0 bases and J by 4 bases, 1 base remained unmatched. The CDR3 runs 16 residues. Germline-derived CDR1 and CDR2 are MNHEY and SVGAGI. In nucleotides, the CDR3 is TGTGCCAGCAGTTACTCCGGACTAGCGGGGGCAGATACGCAGTATTTT. This gives the protein CASSYSGLAGADTQYF.

The V and J genes are TRBV29-1 and TRBJ2-6; 7 nucleotides align to TRBD1. The trim removed 6 bases at V and 0 bases at J, leaving 5 bases unmatched. The CDR3 is made up of 15 amino acids. CDR1 SQVTM and CDR2 ANQGSEA come from the germline V gene. CDR3 in DNA: TGCAGCGTGGGGACAGTGAGCTCTGGGGCCAACGTCCTGACTTTC. Translating it yields CSVGTVSSGANVLTF. The full variable domain, its missing parts supplied by reference TRBV29-1 and TRBJ2-6, is SAVISQKPSRDICQRGTSLTIQCQVDSQVTMMFWYRQQPGQSLTLIATANQGSEATYESGFVIDKFPISRPNLTFSTLTVSNMSPEDSSIYLCSVGTVSSGANVLTFGAGSRLTVL.

V is TRBV7-2 and J is TRBJ1-2, with 8 bases that match TRBD1. V was pared by 1 base and J by 4 bases, with 11 bases of the junction left unmatched. Germline values: CDR1 SGHTA, CDR2 FQGNSA. There are 17 residues in the CDR3. The CDR3 spells CASSLGGPRTGSYGYTF. For the CDR3, the DNA is TGTGCCAGCAGCTTAGGGGGCCCAAGGACAGGGAGCTATGGCTACACCTTC.

The chain joins TRBV20-1 to TRBJ2-7; possible D gene TRBD1, 7 bases. CDR1 and CDR2 from the germline V gene are DFQATT and SNEGSKA (reference sequence). V gave up 5 bases and J gave up 1 base, with 15 bases separating them. This CDR3 is 14 amino acids long. CDR3 nucleotides: TGCAGTGCTCAGGGGGGTGGAGTATCCTACGAGCAGTACTTC. Its protein is CSAQGGGVSYEQYF.

The V call is TRBV9, the J call TRBJ2-2, with D possibly TRBD2 on 8 matching bases. The CDR3 is 21 residues long. From germline, CDR1 is SGDLS and CDR2 YYNGEE. V dropped 6 bases and J dropped 5 bases, with 35 bases sitting between them. The CDR3 loop is CASNRVGGRTGPHGRTGELFF. The CDR3 DNA follows: TGTGCCAGCAATAGGGTGGGCGGGAGGACAGGCCCGCATGGGAGAACCGGGGAGCTGTTTTTT. Supplemented by reference TRBV9 and TRBJ2-2, the full variable domain reads DSGVTQTPKHLITATGQRVTLRCSPRSGDLSVYWYQQSLDQGLQFLIQYYNGEERAKGNILERFSAQQFPDLHSELNLSSLELGDSALYFCASNRVGGRTGPHGRTGELFFGEGSRLTVL.